What follows describes a single T cell receptor beta chain. The antigen remains undetermined. Investigators separated out CD4+ T cells once more than nine days of culture had passed. Between March and December 2020, the person had a SARS-CoV-2 infection that PCR confirmed. Either the BNT162b2 or mRNA-1273 vaccine was given to participants in two doses. This sample is part of a study of vaccination effects on CD4 cells after COVID-19. Data came from immunoSEQ multiplex PCR; TCRdb stores just in-frame clones and leaves some out. In the table there are some 46,000 clones, more than 65% of which are singletons. This TCR derives from a human donor who had a prior SARS-CoV-2 infection. The sample consisted of CD4+ T cells from PBMCs cultured without peptide, taken after COVID-19 vaccination.

The CDR3 loop is CASSVFHGVANEKLFF. CDR3 bases: TGTGCCAGCAGCGTGTTCCACGGGGTGGCTAATGAAAAACTGTTTTTT. The rearrangement uses TRBV9 and TRBJ1-4; D is uncertain. Trimming removed 2 bases at V and 3 bases at J, with 14 bases between. This CDR3 spans 16 amino acids. Germline assignment: CDR1 SGDLS and CDR2 YYNGEE.